This entry describes one TCR beta chain. The clone's antigen remains unknown. Per-base qualities were not stored, and no clone one base away is much larger. The immunoSEQ Assay, a bias-controlled multiplex PCR, was used to amplify TCRbeta CDR3 regions from genomic DNA. In the source study's methods: The number of nucleated cells in each sample was estimated by amplification of reference gene primers within the assay. To quantify the absolute abundance of each unique TCRbeta CDR3 rearrangement, sequence reads were collapsed and filtered. For each sample, productive Simpson clonality was calculated as the square root of Simpson's diversity index over productive rearrangements. TCRdb mirrors the immuneACCESS table, restricted to in-frame sequences. Some clones are absent from its copies; in checked studies, under half trace to an unresolved V gene, and the reason for the others is unknown. The V and J calls and clone size come from that table; D and trimming were worked out from the DNA. The table for this sample lists around 50,000 clones; 75% to 90% of them were counted only once. The ten biggest clones cover approximately 5% of the sample.

These data belong to a study of blood T cell repertoires in COVID-19 (dated by TCRdb to the early 2020s). About the study as a whole: Samples covering the acute and convalescent phases of COVID-19 were provided by collaborators in the United States, Italy and Spain. A de-identified subject ID, COVID-19 status, age in years and sex were almost always included in the sample metadata. Deeply sampled blood TCRbeta repertoires from subjects exposed to, actively infected with, or recovered from COVID-19 were included in the dataset. The material from the prospective study consisted of cDNA or gDNA derived from T cells, B-cell-depleted T cells, or PBMCs. Samples came from the ongoing ImmuneRACE study (first 160 participants) plus 1,254 subjects from 6 global collaborators. Where available, HLA class I and class II types were taken from metadata supplied by the sample provider and were not determined by assay-based typing. The repertoires were made available in a free public database intended to serve as a resource for research on the immune response to SARS-CoV-2. What the authors observed across the whole study: The amount of clinical and demographic metadata varied by source and participant and was provided uncurated.

A distance of 17 bases separates the germline ends of V and J, which lose 6 bases and 9 bases respectively. The CDR3 numbers 13 residues from cysteine through phenylalanine. Of the read, only the CDR3 DNA is kept; its 39 bases are in frame from base 1. From the germline V gene (reference sequence), CDR1 is LGHDT and CDR2 is YNNKEL. Collaborating institutions collected whole blood in K2EDTA tubes following their own protocols. Collaborator samples were shipped for TCRbeta analysis as frozen whole blood, isolated PBMCs, or DNA extracted from either sample type. This receptor chain uses TRBV3-1 (or the pseudogene TRBV3-2) and TRBJ1-1; the D gene is perhaps TRBD1, on 6 matching bases. The specimen sequenced was peripheral blood. The TCR comes from a human donor in a cohort sampled during active COVID-19. The CDR3 reads CASRLGTTSQAFF. The DNA is as follows: TGTGCCAGCAGGCTAGGGACAACATCCCAAGCTTTCTTT.